This TCR beta chain was documented in a study of blood T cell repertoires in COVID-19. The wider study: Acute-phase and convalescent COVID-19 samples originated in the United States, Italy and Spain. In each case, the material was cDNA or gDNA derived from T cells, B-cell-depleted T cells, or PBMCs.

The CDR3 has 16 residues. CDR1 and CDR2 (germline): LGHNA, YNFKEQ. V was clipped by 1 base and J by 3 bases; unmatched bases: 7. Original processing notes: Estimation of nucleated cell counts relied on the amplification of reference gene primers. Produced via immunoSEQ multiplex PCR; TCRdb's table is partial and in-frame only. The V and J calls and clone size come from that table; D and trimming were worked out from the DNA. There are around 140,000 clones in the sample; 84% occur only once, and roughly 4.4% lies in the top ten. This clone was seen a handful of times. This TCR was recovered from a human donor in a cohort sampled during active COVID-19. The rearrangement uses TRBV4-2 and TRBJ2-7, with 9 nucleotides matching TRBD1. The material sequenced was peripheral blood. For the CDR3, the DNA is TGTGCCAGCAGCCAAGCCCTCGGGACAGGGATCTACGAGCAGTACTTC. Translation: CASSQALGTGIYEQYF.